The entry that follows covers one T cell receptor beta chain sequence. Sequencing was performed with immunoSEQ multiplex PCR; in TCRdb, only in-frame clones are kept and a portion is missing. The sample carries under 80,000 clones, about 96% recorded once. The CDR3 extends over 11 amino acids. Germline V gene sequence: CDR1 GTSNPN, CDR2 SVGIG (reference sequence). Trimming shortened V by 2 bases and J by 3 bases, and 4 bases separated the two germline ends. The entry originates in a study of technical replicates of blood from a few donors. This rearrangement joins TRBV30 to TRBJ1-2; no firm D call. This TCR was sampled from a human donor in good health. Sample: T cells isolated from PBMCs. CDR3 amino acids: CAWSPYYGYTF. The CDR3 DNA is TGTGCCTGGAGTCCCTACTATGGCTACACCTTC.